The rows below give T cell receptor beta chains drawn from one sample of a study of Ad26.COV2.S vaccination and SARS-CoV-2 variants. Data came from immunoSEQ multiplex PCR; TCRdb stores just in-frame clones and leaves some out. The sample includes roughly 420,000 clones, roughly 89% seen only once; the top ten take about 2.7%. The sequencing here drew on peripheral blood, taken in a trial of Ad26.COV2.S vaccine versus placebo. These receptors originate from a person between 18 and 59 years old who received the Ad26.COV2.S COVID-19 vaccine or a placebo. Each CDR3 is given with its conserved first and last residue. D genes are given only for firm matches. Size values are once, few and many counts, or a class for expanded clones, and some rows have none.

V gene: TRBV2; J gene: TRBJ2-3; CDR3 length: 14; clone size: .; D gene: TRBD2; CDR3 protein: CASKTSPTTDTQYF; CDR3 DNA: TGTGCCAGCAAGACTAGCCCAACCACAGATACGCAGTATTTT
V gene: TRBV5-5; J gene: TRBJ2-5; CDR3 length: 15; clone size: .; D gene: .; CDR3 protein: CASSRGGQGRWTQYF; CDR3 DNA: TGTGCCAGCAGCCGGGGGGGACAGGGCAGGTGGACCCAGTACTTC
V gene: TRBV11-2; J gene: TRBJ2-5; CDR3 length: 17; clone size: .; D gene: TRBD2; CDR3 protein: CASSFSGGGGFRETQYF; CDR3 DNA: TGTGCCAGCAGCTTTAGTGGCGGGGGGGGATTCAGGGAGACCCAGTACTTC
V gene: TRBV7-8; J gene: TRBJ2-3; CDR3 length: 14; clone size: .; D gene: TRBD1; CDR3 protein: CASSYRGLVGTQYF; CDR3 DNA: TGTGCCAGCAGCTACAGGGGGCTGGTGGGTACGCAGTATTTT
V gene: TRBV27; J gene: TRBJ1-2; CDR3 length: 15; clone size: once; D gene: .; CDR3 protein: CASSLAAWVNYGYTF; CDR3 DNA: TGTGCCAGCAGTTTGGCAGCCTGGGTGAACTATGGCTACACCTTC
V gene: TRBV5-1; J gene: TRBJ2-1; CDR3 length: 14; clone size: .; D gene: .; CDR3 protein: CASSPGSSYNEQFF; CDR3 DNA: TGCGCCAGCAGTCCCGGGAGCTCCTACAATGAGCAGTTCTTC
V gene: TRBV30; J gene: TRBJ1-5; CDR3 length: 13; clone size: .; D gene: .; CDR3 protein: CAWSGQGGQPQHF; CDR3 DNA: TGTGCCTGGAGTGGTCAGGGAGGTCAGCCCCAGCATTTT
V gene: TRBV3-1/TRBV3-2; J gene: TRBJ2-1; CDR3 length: 14; clone size: .; D gene: TRBD2; CDR3 protein: CASSQRASGGPGFF; CDR3 DNA: TGTGCCAGCAGCCAGAGGGCGAGCGGGGGCCCGGGGTTCTTC
V gene: TRBV4-1; J gene: TRBJ2-7; CDR3 length: 15; clone size: .; D gene: .; CDR3 protein: CASSQPGRLPYEQYF; CDR3 DNA: TGCGCCAGCAGCCAACCGGGACGGCTACCCTACGAGCAGTACTTC
V gene: TRBV5-1; J gene: TRBJ2-5; CDR3 length: 12; clone size: .; D gene: .; CDR3 protein: CASSSPKETQYF; CDR3 DNA: TGCGCCAGCAGCTCTCCGAAAGAGACCCAGTACTTC
V gene: TRBV5-4; J gene: TRBJ1-1; CDR3 length: 14; clone size: .; D gene: .; CDR3 protein: CASSSSGRGLNAFF; CDR3 DNA: TGTGCCAGCAGCTCCTCTGGCAGGGGCCTGAACGCTTTCTTT
V gene: TRBV24-1; J gene: TRBJ1-2; CDR3 length: 14; clone size: .; D gene: TRBD1; CDR3 protein: CAKLRRDRGIGYTF; CDR3 DNA: TGTGCCAAACTACGCCGGGACAGGGGTATCGGCTACACCTTC
V gene: TRBV9; J gene: TRBJ2-2; CDR3 length: 16; clone size: .; D gene: .; CDR3 protein: CASSTRGTANTGELFF; CDR3 DNA: TGTGCCAGCAGCACCCGGGGGACTGCGAACACCGGGGAGCTGTTTTTT
V gene: TRBV19; J gene: TRBJ2-7; CDR3 length: 13; clone size: .; D gene: TRBD1; CDR3 protein: CASRATTGYEQYF; CDR3 DNA: TGTGCCAGTAGAGCGACGACAGGGTACGAGCAGTACTTC
V gene: TRBV5-1; J gene: TRBJ2-1; CDR3 length: 15; clone size: .; D gene: TRBD2; CDR3 protein: CASSLGTSVNNEQFF; CDR3 DNA: TGCGCCAGCAGCCTCGGGACTAGCGTAAACAATGAGCAGTTCTTC
V gene: TRBV5-4; J gene: TRBJ2-6; CDR3 length: 20; clone size: .; D gene: TRBD1; CDR3 protein: CASSPITGTGGGSGANVLTF; CDR3 DNA: TGTGCCAGCAGCCCGATAACCGGGACAGGGGGCGGTTCCGGGGCCAACGTCCTGACTTTC
V gene: TRBV5-4; J gene: TRBJ1-2; CDR3 length: 13; clone size: .; D gene: .; CDR3 protein: CASSLSQITGYTF; CDR3 DNA: TGTGCCAGCAGCTTGTCACAGATTACTGGCTACACCTTC
V gene: TRBV15; J gene: TRBJ1-4; CDR3 length: 15; clone size: .; D gene: .; CDR3 protein: CATSRYQSREEKLFF; CDR3 DNA: TGTGCCACCAGCCGCTACCAGAGCCGAGAGGAAAAACTGTTTTTT
V gene: TRBV24-1; J gene: TRBJ2-3; CDR3 length: 15; clone size: .; D gene: .; CDR3 protein: CATSELYMGSDTQYF; CDR3 DNA: TGTGCCACCAGTGAGCTGTATATGGGGTCAGATACGCAGTATTTT
V gene: TRBV7-2; J gene: TRBJ2-3; CDR3 length: 12; clone size: .; D gene: .; CDR3 protein: CASSFHTDTQYF; CDR3 DNA: TGTGCCAGCAGCTTTCACACAGATACGCAGTATTTT
V gene: TRBV27; J gene: TRBJ2-1; CDR3 length: 18; clone size: .; D gene: TRBD2; CDR3 protein: CASSLKTVGAGVYNEQFF; CDR3 DNA: TGTGCCAGCAGTTTAAAAACGGTAGGGGCGGGAGTCTACAATGAGCAGTTCTTC
V gene: TRBV2; J gene: TRBJ2-2; CDR3 length: 19; clone size: .; D gene: TRBD2; CDR3 protein: CASLRGGTSGPTNTGELFF; CDR3 DNA: TGTGCCAGCCTTAGAGGGGGGACTAGCGGACCAACAAACACCGGGGAGCTGTTTTTT
V gene: TRBV9; J gene: TRBJ2-5; CDR3 length: 13; clone size: .; D gene: TRBD2; CDR3 protein: CASQRGVRETQYF; CDR3 DNA: TGTGCCAGTCAACGGGGGGTTAGAGAGACCCAGTACTTC
V gene: TRBV12-5; J gene: TRBJ1-5; CDR3 length: 16; clone size: .; D gene: TRBD1; CDR3 protein: CASGLVQGGNGQPQHF; CDR3 DNA: TGTGCTAGTGGTTTGGTACAGGGGGGGAATGGTCAGCCCCAGCATTTT
V gene: TRBV11-2; J gene: TRBJ2-1; CDR3 length: 14; clone size: .; D gene: .; CDR3 protein: CASSRSDRRKEQFF; CDR3 DNA: TGTGCCAGCAGCAGGAGTGACAGAAGGAAGGAGCAGTTCTTC
V gene: TRBV28; J gene: TRBJ2-5; CDR3 length: 14; clone size: .; D gene: .; CDR3 protein: CASREAGLAETQYF; CDR3 DNA: TGTGCCAGCAGGGAAGCAGGGTTGGCAGAGACCCAGTACTTC
V gene: TRBV5-6; J gene: TRBJ2-3; CDR3 length: 15; clone size: .; D gene: .; CDR3 protein: CASSLVTSRGNTQYF; CDR3 DNA: TGTGCCAGCAGCTTGGTGACAAGTCGGGGCAATACGCAGTATTTT
V gene: TRBV5-1; J gene: TRBJ1-2; CDR3 length: 16; clone size: .; D gene: .; CDR3 protein: CASSLLAEAQYYGYTF; CDR3 DNA: TGCGCCAGCAGCTTGTTGGCCGAGGCTCAGTACTATGGCTACACCTTC
V gene: TRBV7-3; J gene: TRBJ2-1; CDR3 length: 14; clone size: .; D gene: TRBD1; CDR3 protein: CASSIPGQGAGQFF; CDR3 DNA: TGTGCCAGCAGCATCCCGGGACAGGGGGCTGGGCAGTTCTTC